This T cell receptor beta chain stems from a study of T-cell memory formation after mild COVID-19. Study-wide results and limits: Contracting CD4+ clones were located mainly in CM and EM, and CD8+ clones in EMRA.

A single record per CDR3 protein comes from TCRdb applying MiXCR to the 5' RACE reads. In the table there are roughly 400,000 distinct CDR3 sequences, about 15% of which are singletons. As for this clonotype: Antigen specificity is unknown.

The CDR3 spans 13 residues. The germline V and J ends were trimmed by 3 bases and 2 bases, with 9 bases remaining between them. Germline assignment: CDR1 SQVTM and CDR2 ANQGSEA. Sequencing input: PBMCs or a T cell subset sorted from them (not recorded which). This rearrangement joins TRBV29-1 to TRBJ2-3, with D maybe TRBD1 (5 bases). This sequence was found in a man younger than 35 who had mild COVID-19 (a few samples of this study predate the infection). Cell type and time point are not known. The CDR3 DNA follows: TGCAGCGTTGAGGCAGGGAACACAGATACGCAGTATTTT. This codes for CSVEAGNTDTQYF.